The 28 T cell receptor beta chains given below trace back to one sample, sequenced in a study of Ad26.COV2.S vaccination and SARS-CoV-2 variants. Regarding treatment: approximately 18 received Ad26.COV2.S at low or high dose, single or two shots; 5 received placebo; per-sample allocation not given. After the first vaccine or placebo injection, samples were drawn on day 63. Assay used: immunoSEQ multiplex PCR; TCRdb lists only in-frame clones, some missing. The table has 350,000 to 400,000 clones, 89% seen once; the top ten hold 1.5% to 2%. The source was peripheral blood, collected in a trial of Ad26.COV2.S vaccine versus placebo. Receptor source: a person between 18 and 65 years old who received the Ad26.COV2.S COVID-19 vaccine or a placebo.

The V gene is TRBV27, the J gene TRBJ2-2; 8 bases match TRBD2. CDR3 length: 16 residues. CDR1 and CDR2 (germline): MNHEY, SMNVEV (reference sequence). Unmatched junction bases numbered 9, after V lost 5 bases and J lost 4 bases. The CDR3 sequence is CASSQKREKVTGELFF. CDR3 coding DNA: TGTGCCAGCAGTCAAAAGCGGGAGAAGGTCACCGGGGAGCTGTTTTTT.

The rearrangement links TRBV28 to TRBJ1-1; no clear D gene. The CDR3 contains 12 residues. Germline V gene sequence: CDR1 MDHEN, CDR2 SYDVKM. V was clipped by 6 bases and J by 3 bases, with 8 bases between them. This chain's CDR3 is CASSGVYTEAFF. The CDR3 coding sequence is TGTGCCAGCAGCGGGGTTTACACTGAAGCTTTCTTT.

V usage is TRBV9 and J usage is TRBJ2-1, with a weak D call TRBD1 (5 bases). Germline lookup yields CDR1 SGDLS and CDR2 YYNGEE. This CDR3 has 16 residues. V was shortened by 1 base and J by 9 bases, with 20 bases between the two germline ends. CDR3 sequence (DNA): TGTGCCAGCAGCGTATCACCTCAGGGTTGGGCAGGTGAGCAGTTCTTC. Translated, it gives CASSVSPQGWAGEQFF. The full variable domain, rest sourced from reference TRBV9 and TRBJ2-1, is DSGVTQTPKHLITATGQRVTLRCSPRSGDLSVYWYQQSLDQGLQFLIQYYNGEERAKGNILERFSAQQFPDLHSELNLSSLELGDSALYFCASSVSPQGWAGEQFFGPGTRLTVL.

V is TRBV18 and J is TRBJ2-3; TRBD1 aligns across 9 bases. Trimming removed 1 base from V and 3 bases from J; junction bases left unmatched: 5. The CDR3 loop spans 16 amino acids. Per the germline V gene, CDR1 is KGHSH and CDR2 is LQKENI. The CDR3 sequence is CASSPLRTGETDTQYF. The CDR3 DNA follows: TGTGCCAGCTCACCACTTCGGACAGGGGAAACAGATACGCAGTATTTT.

J is TRBJ2-1 and V is TRBV18; 14 bases fit TRBD2. The germline gives CDR1 KGHSH, CDR2 LQKENI. There are 20 residues in the CDR3. With V trimmed by 1 base and J by 0 bases, 8 bases remained unmatched. Here the CDR3 DNA reads TGTGCCAGCTCACCACTTCCGGGACTAGCGGGAGTGGGCTCCTACAATGAGCAGTTCTTC. Protein sequence: CASSPLPGLAGVGSYNEQFF.

This clone was counted only a few times. The chain employs TRBV27 and TRBJ1-1, with a possible D match to TRBD1 (5 bases). V lost 6 bases, J lost 5 bases, and 16 bases lay in between. Germline lookup yields CDR1 MNHEY and CDR2 SMNVEV (reference sequence). This CDR3 has 14 residues. Here the CDR3 reads CASREGRGETEAFF. CDR3 nucleotide sequence: TGTGCCAGCAGGGAAGGGAGGGGCGAGACTGAAGCTTTCTTT.

The chain couples TRBV25-1 to TRBJ2-5; TRBD2 agrees at 10 bases. Looked up from germline, CDR1 is MGHDK and CDR2 is SYGVNS. J gave up 4 bases and V 4 bases, and 9 bases lay outside the gene matches. The CDR3 length is 16 residues. The CDR3 DNA follows: TGTGCCAGCAGTGGGACCGGACTAGCGGAGGGAGAGACCCAGTACTTC. As protein: CASSGTGLAEGETQYF.

The V and J genes are TRBV30 and TRBJ2-1; unclear D gene. V shed 2 bases and J shed 3 bases, with 5 bases lying between them. The germline V gene has CDR1 GTSNPN and CDR2 SVGIG (reference sequence). CDR3 length: 12 residues. CDR3 residues: CAWSRYYNEQFF. The CDR3 nucleotides are TGTGCCTGGAGTAGGTACTACAATGAGCAGTTCTTC.

This rearrangement joins TRBV7-2 to TRBJ2-1, with D unclear. CDR1 SGHTA and CDR2 FQGNSA come from the germline V gene. The germline V and J ends were trimmed by 2 bases and 15 bases, with 11 bases remaining between them. The length of the CDR3 is 11 residues. The CDR3 DNA reads as TGTGCCAGCAGCTTAAACTCTCTCGGGTTCTTC. Its protein is CASSLNSLGFF.

The chain is built from TRBV11-2 and TRBJ2-5; TRBD1 matches at 7 bases. Per the germline V gene, CDR1 is SGHAT and CDR2 is FQNNGV. The CDR3 extends over 14 amino acids. V lost 7 bases and J lost 4; bases outside the gene matches: 9. CDR3 in DNA: TGTGCCAGCACCCCGTCAGGGGGAAGAGAGACCCAGTACTTC. It yields the protein CASTPSGGRETQYF.

The chain uses TRBV7-2 and TRBJ2-7, with TRBD2 matching 16 bases. V trimming: 8 bases; J trimming: 1 base; junction bases outside the gene matches: 11. The CDR3 is 18 residues long. Germline loops: CDR1 SGHTA, CDR2 FQGNSA. The CDR3 region is CASPGLAGGPSVSYEQYF. The CDR3 coding sequence is TGTGCCAGCCCGGGACTAGCGGGAGGGCCTTCCGTGTCCTACGAGCAGTACTTC.

CDR3 loop: CAWSKGTGPYEQYF. DNA for the CDR3: TGTGCCTGGAGTAAGGGGACAGGTCCCTACGAGCAGTACTTC. V and J are TRBV30 and TRBJ2-7; 8 positions match TRBD1. This CDR3 is built from 14 residues. Germline V gene sequence: CDR1 GTSNPN, CDR2 SVGIG (reference sequence). With 2 bases clipped from V and 2 bases from J, the junction kept 5 bases outside the gene matches. Variable domain in full (rest from reference TRBV30 and TRBJ2-7): SQTIHQWPATLVQPVGSPLSLECTVEGTSNPNLYWYRQAAGRGLQLLFYSVGIGQISSEVPQNLSASRPQDRQFILSSKKLLLSDSGFYLCAWSKGTGPYEQYFGPGTRLTVT.

The chain joins TRBV24-1 to TRBJ2-2, with a tentative D call TRBD2 (6 bases). V was shortened by 1 base and J by 0 bases, with 11 bases between the two germline ends. This CDR3 spans 17 amino acids. The germline V gene has CDR1 KGHDR and CDR2 SFDVKD. CDR3 sequence: CATSDFTGGANTGELFF. DNA of the CDR3: TGTGCCACCAGTGATTTTACAGGCGGGGCGAACACCGGGGAGCTGTTTTTT.

The chain links TRBV7-9 to TRBJ1-2; 7 bases are shared with TRBD1. Germline values: CDR1 SEHNR, CDR2 FQNEAQ (reference sequence). The CDR3 is made up of 13 amino acids. With V trimmed by 5 bases and J by 11 bases, 11 bases remained unmatched. DNA for the CDR3: TGTGCCAGCAGCGATCCCAGGGGGATGGGATACACCTTC. This translates into CASSDPRGMGYTF.

This clone has a single count. The chain joins TRBV6-6 to TRBJ1-3, with D unresolved. Germline loops: CDR1 MNHNY, CDR2 SVGAGI (reference sequence). This CDR3 contains 16 residues. V lost 6 bases to trimming and J lost 0 bases, with 15 bases between them. The CDR3 DNA sequence: TGTGCCAGCAGCGAAACGCGGGGTACCTCTGGAAACACCATATATTTT. This gives the protein CASSETRGTSGNTIYF.

This rearrangement joins TRBV30 to TRBJ2-1, with 7 bases aligning to TRBD2. The V gene's germline CDR1 is GTSNPN and CDR2 SVGIG (reference sequence). The CDR3 is made up of 14 amino acids. With 3 bases clipped from V and 7 bases from J, the junction kept 9 bases outside the gene matches. The CDR3 coding sequence is TGTGCCTGGAGAGTTATGAGCGGGATAAATGAGCAGTTCTTC. This gives the protein CAWRVMSGINEQFF.

This chain joins TRBV15 and TRBJ1-2; possible D gene TRBD1, 6 bases. Looked up from germline, CDR1 is LNHNV and CDR2 is YYDKDF (reference sequence). The V and J ends lost 0 bases and 7 bases respectively, with 12 bases between them. The CDR3 runs 14 residues. CDR3 sequence reads: CATSREAAGVGYTF. The DNA for the CDR3 is TGTGCCACCAGCAGAGAGGCGGCAGGGGTTGGCTACACCTTC.

The genes are TRBV4-1 and TRBJ1-1, with TRBD1 as a possible D gene (6 bases). The germline CDR1 and CDR2 sequences are MGHRA and YSYEKL. Deletions cut 2 bases from V and 5 bases from J, with 9 bases between. This CDR3 is built from 13 residues. The CDR3 DNA follows: TGCGCCAGCAGCCAAACAGGGCTGACTGAAGCTTTCTTT. Protein sequence: CASSQTGLTEAFF.

The gene calls are TRBV7-2 and TRBJ2-7; 7 bases agree with TRBD1. Germline V gene lookup returns CDR1 SGHTA and CDR2 FQGNSA. The CDR3 is 15 amino acids. V lost 4 bases to trimming and J lost 5 bases; unmatched junction nucleotides: 11. CDR3 DNA sequence: TGTGCCAGCAGCTCGTACGGGACAGCGCCGAACGAGCAGTACTTC. Encoded protein: CASSSYGTAPNEQYF.

This clone was recorded once. Within the sample, other DNA sequences also encode this same CDR3. The CDR3, as DNA: TGTGCCAGCAGCCCGCAGGGGGGCGGAAACACCATATATTTT. Amino acids: CASSPQGGGNTIYF. V gene TRBV7-2 combines with J gene TRBJ1-3, with TRBD1 identical over 7 bases. Per the germline V gene, CDR1 is SGHTA and CDR2 is FQGNSA. V shed 5 bases, J shed 4 bases, and the junction held 5 bases outside the gene matches. CDR3 size: 14 residues. The full variable domain, in which reference TRBV7-2 and TRBJ1-3 provide the parts outside the CDR3, is GAGVSQSPSNKVTEKGKDVELRCDPISGHTALYWYRQSLGQGLEFLIYFQGNSAPDKSGLPSDRFSAERTGGSVSTLTIQRTQQEDSAVYLCASSPQGGGNTIYFGEGSWLTVV.

The CDR3 here is CASSSPGLGASANTDTQYF. For the CDR3, the DNA is TGCGCCAGCAGCAGCCCGGGACTAGGGGCCTCGGCCAACACAGATACGCAGTATTTT. The rearrangement joins TRBV5-1 to TRBJ2-3; 8 bases match TRBD2. The CDR3 spans 19 residues. Germline V gene lookup returns CDR1 SGHRS and CDR2 YFSETQ. The V segment lost 4 bases and the J segment 2 bases; nucleotides outside the gene matches: 18. Combining the CDR3 with reference TRBV5-1 and TRBJ2-3 gives the whole variable domain KAGVTQTPRYLIKTRGQQVTLSCSPISGHRSVSWYQQTPGQGLQFLFEYFSETQRNKGNFPGRFSGRQFSNSRSEMNVSTLELGDSALYLCASSSPGLGASANTDTQYFGPGTRLTVL.

In its sample, this clone was seen a few times. The chain uses TRBV4-1 and TRBJ1-6; 7 positions agree with TRBD1. V was pared by 2 bases and J by 7 bases, with 8 bases of the junction left unmatched. Looked up from germline, CDR1 is MGHRA and CDR2 is YSYEKL. CDR3 length: 16 amino acids. Written as DNA, the CDR3 is TGCGCCAGCAGCCAAACTCCGGGACAGCCGAATTCACCCCTCCACTTT. Residues: CASSQTPGQPNSPLHF.

V gene TRBV28 combines with J gene TRBJ2-1; tentatively, D is TRBD2 (5 bases). Per the germline V gene, CDR1 is MDHEN and CDR2 is SYDVKM. Trimming took 6 bases from V and 10 from J, leaving 19 bases between them. The CDR3 is 14 residues long. CDR3 DNA: TGTGCCAGCAGCGCGGGCTTCCGACAATCGGAGCAGTTCTTC. Protein: CASSAGFRQSEQFF.

The genes are TRBV18 and TRBJ2-5; 12 bases map to TRBD2. Germline CDR1 and CDR2: KGHSH and LQKENI. V shed 3 bases, J shed 4 bases, and the junction held 6 bases outside the gene matches. This CDR3 comprises 16 residues. CDR3 bases: TGTGCCAGCTCACCGACTAGCGGGAGTTTCACAGAGACCCAGTACTTC. Protein: CASSPTSGSFTETQYF.

The chain recombines TRBV9 with TRBJ2-7, with 10 bases identical to TRBD2. The germline V gene encodes CDR1 SGDLS and CDR2 YYNGEE. CDR3 length: 15 amino acids. V was clipped by 5 bases and J by 4 bases; unmatched bases: 9. The CDR3 nucleotides are TGTGCCAGCAGTGAACGAGCGGGAGGGCCGTACGAGCAGTACTTC. Its protein is CASSERAGGPYEQYF. The variable domain in full, with the rest retrieved from reference TRBV9 and TRBJ2-7, is DSGVTQTPKHLITATGQRVTLRCSPRSGDLSVYWYQQSLDQGLQFLIQYYNGEERAKGNILERFSAQQFPDLHSELNLSSLELGDSALYFCASSERAGGPYEQYFGPGTRLTVT.

The chain employs TRBV29-1 and TRBJ1-1; D remains ambiguous. Germline CDR1 and CDR2: SQVTM and ANQGSEA. CDR3 length: 13 amino acids. Deletions cut 6 bases from V and 1 base from J, with 12 bases between. Here the CDR3 DNA reads TGCAGCGTCACGGGGAGGGCGAACACTGAAGCTTTCTTT. Residues: CSVTGRANTEAFF.

In its sample, this clone was seen once. This chain connects TRBV5-1 to TRBJ1-4, with D perhaps matching TRBD1 (6 bases). CDR1 is SGHRS and CDR2 is YFSETQ in the germline V gene. The V gene lost 0 bases and the J gene lost 3 bases, with 9 bases spanning the gap. The CDR3 is made up of 15 amino acids. The CDR3 DNA reads as TGCGCCAGCAGCTTGGAGGCAGGGGCTAATGAAAAACTGTTTTTT. Encoded protein: CASSLEAGANEKLFF.

The chain uses TRBV4-2 and TRBJ2-7, with 14 bases that match TRBD2. Germline assignment: CDR1 LGHNA and CDR2 YNFKEQ. This CDR3 has 18 residues. With V trimmed by 2 bases and J by 5 bases, 11 bases remained unmatched. The CDR3, as DNA: TGTGCCAGCAGCCAAAAAGGGGGACCGGGACTAGCGGGAGACGAGCAGTACTTC. Its translation: CASSQKGGPGLAGDEQYF.